The entry below describes one T cell receptor (beta chain). There are 15 residues in the CDR3. V was pared by 1 base and J by 1 base, with 10 bases between. In germline, CDR1 is LGHNA, CDR2 YNFKEQ. The sample belongs to a study of blood T cell repertoires in COVID-19. Study information: The United States, Italy and Spain supplied acute and convalescent COVID-19 samples.

As processed by the authors: Reference gene primers were amplified, and this amplification served to estimate nucleated cell counts. Here immunoSEQ multiplex PCR was the method, and the copy in TCRdb shows in-frame clones only, minus some. Clone size and V and J calls were adopted from that table, with D and trimming inferred from the DNA. Among roughly 260,000 clones listed, around nine tenths were seen once. Sequenced sample: peripheral blood. The sequence was collected from a woman in her thirties or forties who had recovered from COVID-19. The chain employs TRBV4-2 and TRBJ2-5; a possible D gene is TRBD2 (5 bases). In DNA form, the CDR3 reads TGTGCCAGCAGCCAAGGGAGGCCCGGCCAAGAGACCCAGTACTTC. Protein sequence: CASSQGRPGQETQYF.